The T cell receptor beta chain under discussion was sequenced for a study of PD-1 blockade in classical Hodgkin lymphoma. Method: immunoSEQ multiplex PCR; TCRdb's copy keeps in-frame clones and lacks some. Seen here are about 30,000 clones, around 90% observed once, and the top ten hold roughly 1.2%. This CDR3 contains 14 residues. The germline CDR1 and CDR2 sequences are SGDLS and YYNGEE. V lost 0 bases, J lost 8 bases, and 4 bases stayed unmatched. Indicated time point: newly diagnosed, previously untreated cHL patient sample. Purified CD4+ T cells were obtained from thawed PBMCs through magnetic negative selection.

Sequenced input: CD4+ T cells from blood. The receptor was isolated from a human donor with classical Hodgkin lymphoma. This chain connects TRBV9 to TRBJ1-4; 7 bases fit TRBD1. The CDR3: CASSVGQGSEKLFF. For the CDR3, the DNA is TGTGCCAGCAGCGTAGGACAGGGTAGCGAAAAACTGTTTTTT.